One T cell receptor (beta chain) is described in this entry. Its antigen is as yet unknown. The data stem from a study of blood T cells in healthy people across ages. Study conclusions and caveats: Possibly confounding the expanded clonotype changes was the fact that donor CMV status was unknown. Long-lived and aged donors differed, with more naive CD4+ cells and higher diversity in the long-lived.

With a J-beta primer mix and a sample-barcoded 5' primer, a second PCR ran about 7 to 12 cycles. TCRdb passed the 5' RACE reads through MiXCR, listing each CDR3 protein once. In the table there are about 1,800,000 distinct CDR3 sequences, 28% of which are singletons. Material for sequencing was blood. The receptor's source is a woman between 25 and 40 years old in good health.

CDR3 nucleotides: TGTGCCAGCACGCTGGGGCAGGGGGGCTATGGCTACACCTTC. Protein sequence: CASTLGQGGYGYTF. This sequence joins TRBV9 and TRBJ1-2, with 7 bases aligning to TRBD1. The length of the CDR3 is 14 residues. V shed 6 bases, J shed 4 bases, and the junction held 9 bases outside the gene matches. Per the germline V gene, CDR1 is SGDLS and CDR2 is YYNGEE.